These T cell receptor beta chains were read from a single sample in a study of OX40 agonist ivuxolimab in advanced cancers. TCRdb keeps only in-frame clones here, not all; method: immunoSEQ multiplex PCR. The sample contains roughly 49,000 clones, about 86% of which appear only once. Sequenced material: CD4+ or CD8+ T cells sorted from blood, taken in a trial of the OX40 agonist ivuxolimab. All receptors derive from an adult with an advanced solid tumor such as melanoma, head and neck, liver or kidney cancer. The CDR3 runs from the conserved cysteine through the conserved F or W. Fields, in order: V gene, clone size, J gene, D gene, CDR3 DNA, CDR3 protein. D genes are given only for firm matches. The size entry is marked missing in some rows and otherwise reads once, few, many or a size class.

V gene: TRBV14; clone size: -; J gene: TRBJ2-6; D gene: -; CDR3 DNA: TGTGCCAGCAGCCAAGGAGGGGTTGGGGCCAACGTCCTGACTTTC; CDR3 protein: CASSQGGVGANVLTF
V gene: TRBV5-1; clone size: -; J gene: TRBJ1-2; D gene: TRBD1; CDR3 DNA: TGCGCCAGCAGCTTGCTGGGACAGGAGGATTTGGGCTACACCTTC; CDR3 protein: CASSLLGQEDLGYTF
V gene: TRBV7-2; clone size: -; J gene: TRBJ2-3; D gene: TRBD1; CDR3 DNA: TGTGCCAGCAGTTTGACAGGGTCTTACACAGATACGCAGTATTTT; CDR3 protein: CASSLTGSYTDTQYF
V gene: TRBV5-4; clone size: -; J gene: TRBJ2-5; D gene: TRBD2; CDR3 DNA: TGTGCCAGCAGCTTGAGCGCTAGCGGTAACCAAGAGACCCAGTACTTC; CDR3 protein: CASSLSASGNQETQYF
V gene: TRBV7-8; clone size: -; J gene: TRBJ1-2; D gene: -; CDR3 DNA: TGTGCCAGCAGTTTAGTGTTAAGAGCGACTCAATTATATGGCTACACCTTC; CDR3 protein: CASSLVLRATQLYGYTF
V gene: TRBV6-1; clone size: once; J gene: TRBJ2-7; D gene: TRBD2; CDR3 DNA: TGTGCCAGCTCCCGGGAGGGGGGTGACTACGAGCAGTACTTC; CDR3 protein: CASSREGGDYEQYF
V gene: TRBV4-1; clone size: -; J gene: TRBJ2-5; D gene: -; CDR3 DNA: TGCGCCAGCAGCCAAGATCGAGCAGGCGACGGAGAGACCCAGTACTTC; CDR3 protein: CASSQDRAGDGETQYF
V gene: TRBV11-2; clone size: -; J gene: TRBJ1-1; D gene: -; CDR3 DNA: TGTGCCAGCAGGTCGATTAGGAACACTGAAGCTTTCTTT; CDR3 protein: CASRSIRNTEAFF
V gene: TRBV5-4; clone size: -; J gene: TRBJ2-5; D gene: TRBD2; CDR3 DNA: TGTGCCGCCGGGACTAGCGGCAAACAAGAGACCCAGTACTTC; CDR3 protein: CAAGTSGKQETQYF
V gene: TRBV28; clone size: few; J gene: TRBJ1-4; D gene: -; CDR3 DNA: TGTGCCAGCAGCACCTTCGGAAAGAATGAAAAACTGTTTTTT; CDR3 protein: CASSTFGKNEKLFF
V gene: TRBV18; clone size: -; J gene: TRBJ2-5; D gene: -; CDR3 DNA: TGTGCCAGCTCGTCCGGGTCTGAGGAGACCCAGTACTTC; CDR3 protein: CASSSGSEETQYF
V gene: TRBV6-5; clone size: once; J gene: TRBJ1-4; D gene: TRBD1; CDR3 DNA: TGTGCCAGCCGGGACAGGGTCGATGAAAAACTGTTTTTT; CDR3 protein: CASRDRVDEKLFF
V gene: TRBV4-3; clone size: -; J gene: TRBJ2-3; D gene: TRBD2; CDR3 DNA: TGCGCCAGCAGCCAAGAAGGAAGGCGGGAGGAGATCGGCGATACGCAGTATTTT; CDR3 protein: CASSQEGRREEIGDTQYF
V gene: TRBV5-4; clone size: few; J gene: TRBJ2-1; D gene: -; CDR3 DNA: TGTGCCAGCAGCTTGGACGCTTCCGGCAATGAGCAGTTCTTC; CDR3 protein: CASSLDASGNEQFF
V gene: TRBV5-1; clone size: -; J gene: TRBJ2-1; D gene: TRBD2; CDR3 DNA: TGCGCCAGCAGGGTAGCGGGAGTGTCCTACAATGAGCAGTTCTTC; CDR3 protein: CASRVAGVSYNEQFF
V gene: TRBV9; clone size: -; J gene: TRBJ2-1; D gene: TRBD2; CDR3 DNA: TGTGCCAGCAGCAAACTGACTAGCGGGTTTTACAATGAGCAGTTCTTC; CDR3 protein: CASSKLTSGFYNEQFF
V gene: TRBV11-1; clone size: -; J gene: TRBJ1-1; D gene: -; CDR3 DNA: TGTGCCAGCAGCCCGACCAGGGACACTGAAGCTTTCTTT; CDR3 protein: CASSPTRDTEAFF
V gene: TRBV5-1; clone size: once; J gene: TRBJ2-5; D gene: TRBD2; CDR3 DNA: TGCGCCAGCACGGATACTAGCGGGAGATCCTATGAGACCCAGTACTTC; CDR3 protein: CASTDTSGRSYETQYF
V gene: TRBV28; clone size: -; J gene: TRBJ1-1; D gene: -; CDR3 DNA: TGTGCCAGCAGTCCCCGACTGAACACTGAAGCTTTCTTT; CDR3 protein: CASSPRLNTEAFF
V gene: TRBV6-6; clone size: -; J gene: TRBJ1-3; D gene: TRBD1; CDR3 DNA: TGTGCCACAGGGGGCGCGTCTGGAAACACCATATATTTT; CDR3 protein: CATGGASGNTIYF
V gene: TRBV5-4; clone size: -; J gene: TRBJ2-5; D gene: -; CDR3 DNA: TGTGCCAGCAGCCCCAATCAGGGAGGTGGAGAGACCCAGTACTTC; CDR3 protein: CASSPNQGGGETQYF
V gene: TRBV5-1; clone size: -; J gene: TRBJ2-2; D gene: -; CDR3 DNA: TGCGCCAGCAGTACCATAGGGGGTACGAACACCGGGGAGCTGTTTTTT; CDR3 protein: CASSTIGGTNTGELFF
V gene: TRBV11-2; clone size: -; J gene: TRBJ2-2; D gene: -; CDR3 DNA: TGTGCCAGCAGTCGACAGCTGAACACCGGGGAGCTGTTTTTT; CDR3 protein: CASSRQLNTGELFF
V gene: TRBV6-1; clone size: -; J gene: TRBJ1-1; D gene: -; CDR3 DNA: TGTGCCAGCAGTCCCCGGAAGGCCACTGAAGCTTTCTTT; CDR3 protein: CASSPRKATEAFF
V gene: TRBV7-8; clone size: -; J gene: TRBJ2-3; D gene: -; CDR3 DNA: TGTGCCAGCAGCTTAGTGCTTTATACGCAGTATTTT; CDR3 protein: CASSLVLYTQYF
V gene: TRBV11-2; clone size: -; J gene: TRBJ1-2; D gene: -; CDR3 DNA: TGTGCCAGCAGCTCCGGACTGAGAGGATCGTATGGCTACACCTTC; CDR3 protein: CASSSGLRGSYGYTF
V gene: TRBV4-1; clone size: few; J gene: TRBJ2-3; D gene: -; CDR3 DNA: TGCGCCAGCAGCCACTCAGCCGGTACAGATACGCAGTATTTT; CDR3 protein: CASSHSAGTDTQYF
V gene: TRBV7-2; clone size: -; J gene: TRBJ1-2; D gene: TRBD1; CDR3 DNA: TGTGCCAGCAGCCCACCCAGGGGGAGCTATGGCTACACCTTC; CDR3 protein: CASSPPRGSYGYTF
V gene: TRBV7-9; clone size: -; J gene: TRBJ2-5; D gene: -; CDR3 DNA: TGTGCCAGCAGCTTATTCATGGAGACCCAGTACTTC; CDR3 protein: CASSLFMETQYF
V gene: TRBV10-3; clone size: once; J gene: TRBJ2-2; D gene: TRBD2; CDR3 DNA: TGTGCCATCAGTGACTGGGCTAGCGGGAGCACCGGGGAGCTGTTTTTT; CDR3 protein: CAISDWASGSTGELFF
V gene: TRBV6-4; clone size: -; J gene: TRBJ2-7; D gene: TRBD2; CDR3 DNA: TGTGCCAGCAGTGAATGGGACGTTGCTAGCGGCAGCTCCTACGAGCAGTACTTC; CDR3 protein: CASSEWDVASGSSYEQYF
V gene: TRBV5-6; clone size: -; J gene: TRBJ2-2; D gene: TRBD1; CDR3 DNA: TGTGCCAGCAGGGAGACAGGGACGAACACCGGGGAGCTGTTTTTT; CDR3 protein: CASRETGTNTGELFF
V gene: TRBV6-6; clone size: -; J gene: TRBJ2-5; D gene: -; CDR3 DNA: TGTGCCAGCAGTTACTCTCAGTCACAAGAGACCCAGTACTTC; CDR3 protein: CASSYSQSQETQYF
V gene: TRBV5-4; clone size: -; J gene: TRBJ2-1; D gene: -; CDR3 DNA: TGTGCCAGCAGCGGGGGGGGGCTGAACAATGAGCAGTTCTTC; CDR3 protein: CASSGGGLNNEQFF
V gene: TRBV27; clone size: few; J gene: TRBJ2-1; D gene: TRBD1; CDR3 DNA: TGTGCCAGCAGCCCGAGGCCGGGACAGGGGTACGATGAGCAGTTCTTC; CDR3 protein: CASSPRPGQGYDEQFF
V gene: TRBV21-1; clone size: -; J gene: TRBJ2-7; D gene: -; CDR3 DNA: TGTGCCAGCAGCAAAATCAGGTCCCCCTACGAGCAGTACTTC; CDR3 protein: CASSKIRSPYEQYF
V gene: TRBV5-5; clone size: -; J gene: TRBJ2-2; D gene: -; CDR3 DNA: TGTGCCAGCAGCTTAGACAGCGCGAACACCGGGGAGCTGTTTTTT; CDR3 protein: CASSLDSANTGELFF
V gene: TRBV28; clone size: -; J gene: TRBJ2-7; D gene: -; CDR3 DNA: TGTGCCAGCAGTCAAAACCACTACGAGCAGTACTTC; CDR3 protein: CASSQNHYEQYF
V gene: TRBV5-1; clone size: -; J gene: TRBJ2-7; D gene: -; CDR3 DNA: TGCGCCAGCAGCTTGGAGTGGCAGAGCTACGAGCAGTACTTC; CDR3 protein: CASSLEWQSYEQYF
V gene: TRBV5-4; clone size: -; J gene: TRBJ1-1; D gene: -; CDR3 DNA: TGTGCCAGCAGCTTGGGACCAAACACTGAAGCTTTCTTT; CDR3 protein: CASSLGPNTEAFF
V gene: TRBV21-1; clone size: -; J gene: TRBJ2-7; D gene: -; CDR3 DNA: TGTGCCAGGGTAGCGGGGCGGGAATCCTACGAGCAGTACTTC; CDR3 protein: CARVAGRESYEQYF
V gene: TRBV2; clone size: -; J gene: TRBJ1-4; D gene: -; CDR3 DNA: TGTGCCAGCAAACAGGGTCCGAATGAAAAACTGTTTTTT; CDR3 protein: CASKQGPNEKLFF